The 28 T cell receptor beta chains given below trace back to one sample, sequenced in a study of breast tumors, draining lymph nodes, adjacent tissues. MiXCR was run by TCRdb on the multiplex PCR reads, yielding one entry per CDR3 protein. Of approximately 200,000 distinct CDR3 sequences listed, 31% were seen once; the top ten hold 4% to 5.5%. Samples came from axillary lymph nodes draining the breast cancer. Material: axillary lymph node tissue. The receptors derive from a female donor with breast cancer. Some clones in this sample may be carry-over from other donors' samples.

This clonotype was detected a few times. The chain combines TRBV5-8 with TRBJ2-5; TRBD2 might be the D (6 bases). The germline V gene encodes CDR1 SGHTS and CDR2 YDEGEE. V was clipped by 3 bases and J by 1 base, with 13 bases between them. The CDR3 consists of 15 residues. Written as DNA, the CDR3 is TGTGCCAGCAGCTCGGGAGTACCGAGCCAAGAGACCCAGTACTTC. Its protein product is CASSSGVPSQETQYF.

Ten or more counts support this clonotype. The rearrangement links TRBV5-8 to TRBJ1-4; perhaps TRBD1 as D (5 bases). Trimming left V 0 bases short and J 0 bases short, with 15 bases between. CDR1 and CDR2 from the germline V gene are SGHTS and YDEGEE. The CDR3 runs to 18 residues. CDR3 loop: CASSLGPIGGATNEKLFF. DNA of the CDR3: TGTGCCAGCAGCTTGGGCCCGATTGGAGGGGCAACTAATGAAAAACTGTTTTTT.

This clonotype came up many times. This chain links TRBV12-3 or TRBV12-4 with TRBJ2-5, with D tentatively TRBD1 or TRBD2 (6 bases each). The CDR3 totals 16 residues. V was cut by 5 bases and J by 2 bases, with 18 bases left in between. The CDR3 loop reads CASSPSWGRGQETQYF. CDR3 sequence (DNA): TGTGCCAGCAGTCCTTCCTGGGGGCGGGGTCAAGAGACCCAGTACTTC.

This clonotype was detected ten times or more. This chain joins TRBV28 and TRBJ2-7, with D possibly being TRBD1 (6 bases). The CDR3 consists of 13 residues. Between the trimmed V and J ends, which lost 10 bases and 12 bases, there was a span of 25 bases. CDR1 and CDR2 (germline): MDHEN, SYDVKM. CDR3 sequence reads: CATHTGTLPSRYF. The CDR3 DNA reads TGTGCCACCCATACCGGGACACTGCCTAGTAGGTACTTC.

This clonotype was recorded a few times. This chain uses TRBV30 with TRBJ1-1; D ambiguous. With 6 bases removed from V and 4 bases from J, the gap between germline ends came to 18 bases. CDR1 GTSNPN and CDR2 SVGIG come from the germline V gene (reference sequence). The CDR3 is made up of 14 amino acids. The CDR3 DNA sequence: TGTGCCTGTGGTAGGCAGCCTTTCGGCACTGAAGCTTTCTTT. Translating it yields CACGRQPFGTEAFF. Full variable domain (missing parts from reference TRBV30 and TRBJ1-1): SQTIHQWPATLVQPVGSPLSLECTVEGTSNPNLYWYRQAAGRGLQLLFYSVGIGQISSEVPQNLSASRPQDRQFILSSKKLLLSDSGFYLCACGRQPFGTEAFFGQGTRLTVV.

Remarks on this clonotype: It may be a read error: a sequence one base away is much more abundant. The V and J genes are TRBV6-1 and TRBJ2-1, with D maybe TRBD2 (6 bases). Germline values: CDR1 MNHNS, CDR2 SASEGT. This CDR3 contains 13 residues. Trimming removed 7 bases at V and 15 bases at J, with 22 bases between. CDR3 sequence: CASTRTTVRSRFF. In nucleotides, the CDR3 is TGTGCCAGCACCCGGACTACCGTGCGTAGCCGGTTCTTC.

This clonotype was seen ten or more times. This chain connects TRBV7-2 to TRBJ2-7; D might be TRBD2 (5 bases). The V end was cut by 1 base, the J end by 0 bases, with 7 bases between. CDR3 length: 14 residues. The V gene's germline CDR1 is SGHTA and CDR2 FQGNSA. DNA for the CDR3: TGTGCCAGCAGCTTAGGCGGGCTCTCCTACGAGCAGTACTTC. Translating it yields CASSLGGLSYEQYF.

This clonotype was seen many times. The chain joins TRBV5-8 to TRBJ2-3, with a possible D match to TRBD2 (5 bases). The CDR3 sequence is 13 residues long. The germline gives CDR1 SGHTS, CDR2 YDEGEE. V was pared by 4 bases and J by 6 bases, with 12 bases between. The CDR3 nucleotides read TGTGCCAGCAGCACCGGGGAGATTGATACGCAGTATTTT. Its translation: CASSTGEIDTQYF.

This clonotype was observed at least ten times. The CDR3 protein is CASSKGPIAGGQAQYF. In DNA, the CDR3 is TGTGCCAGTAGTAAAGGCCCGATAGCGGGGGGACAGGCGCAGTATTTT. This chain connects TRBV19 to TRBJ2-3, with 10 bases identical to TRBD2. The germline V gene has CDR1 LNHDA and CDR2 SQIVND (reference sequence). Unmatched junction bases numbered 14, after V lost 4 bases and J lost 10 bases. The CDR3 has 16 residues. The entire variable domain, with the rest obtained from reference TRBV19 and TRBJ2-3, is as follows: DGGITQSPKYLFRKEGQNVTLSCEQNLNHDAMYWYRQDPGQGLRLIYYSQIVNDFQKGDIAEGYSVSREKKESFPLTVTSAQKNPTAFYLCASSKGPIAGGQAQYFGPGTRLTVL.

As regards this clonotype: The conserved closing phenylalanine or tryptophan is absent in this CDR3, likely reflecting a read error. The CDR3: CATSRERGGTQYL. CDR3 DNA: TGTGCCACCAGCAGAGAGCGCGGGGGCACCCAGTACTTG. The chain links TRBV15 to TRBJ2-5; perhaps TRBD2 as D (7 bases). The length of the CDR3 is 13 residues. Trimming left V 0 bases short and J 8 bases short, with 10 bases between. Germline loops: CDR1 LNHNV, CDR2 YYDKDF (reference sequence).

Remarks on this clonotype: Because the CDR3's place on the DNA is in doubt, the DNA is left out and the CDR3 is given as listed by TCRdb. The rearrangement links TRBV6-2 or TRBV6-3 to TRBJ2-2. The germline V gene encodes CDR1 MNHEY and CDR2 SVGEGT. Termini included, the CDR3 measures 12 amino acids. CDR3 loop: CASSTSPAELFF.

This clonotype is a singleton in its sample. The chain is built from TRBV19 and TRBJ2-4; the D gene is possibly TRBD2 (6 bases). V dropped 6 bases and J dropped 1 base, with 16 bases sitting between them. Germline CDR1 is LNHDA and CDR2 is SQIVND (reference sequence). The CDR3 consists of 16 residues. DNA of the CDR3: TGTGCCAGTAGGAACATGTTTCGGGGGGCCAAAAACATTCAGTACTTC. Residues: CASRNMFRGAKNIQYF.

This clonotype has at least ten counts. This rearrangement joins TRBV7-8 to TRBJ2-7, with D perhaps assigned TRBD1 or TRBD2 (6 bases each). V lost 4 bases, J lost 3 bases, and 13 bases lay in between. This CDR3 contains 14 residues. Germline V gene lookup returns CDR1 SGHVS and CDR2 FQNEAQ. The CDR3 nucleotides read TGTGCCAGCAGCTGGGGGGCAGGGAGCTACGAGCAGTACTTC. It yields the protein CASSWGAGSYEQYF. Full variable domain (outside the CDR3, taken from reference TRBV7-8 and TRBJ2-7): GAGVSQSPRYKVAKRGQDVALRCDPISGHVSLFWYQQALGQGPEFLTYFQNEAQLDKSGLPSDRFFAERPEGSVSTLKIQRTQQEDSAVYLCASSWGAGSYEQYFGPGTRLTVT.

This clonotype was found many times. The rearrangement uses TRBV9 and TRBJ2-1; D gene ambiguous. CDR1 is SGDLS, CDR2 YYNGEE, per germline. This CDR3 contains 14 residues. Trimming stripped 3 bases from V and 2 bases from J, with 9 bases between. CDR3: CASSDDTTYNEQFF. The DNA for the CDR3 is TGTGCCAGCAGCGACGACACTACCTACAATGAGCAGTTCTTC.

This clonotype showed up many times. The chain is built from TRBV2 and TRBJ1-6; possibly TRBD1 for D (6 bases). V shed 6 bases and J shed 7 bases, with 25 bases lying between them. CDR3 length equals 18 residues. CDR1 SNHLY and CDR2 FYNNEI come from the germline V gene. CDR3 loop: CASSTGPRSPTGNSPLHF. The CDR3 bases are TGTGCCAGCAGCACCGGGCCTAGGTCTCCCACAGGGAATTCACCCCTCCACTTT.

The chain joins TRBV18 to TRBJ2-7; 8 bases agree with TRBD1. CDR3 length: 15 residues. V lost 5 bases to trimming and J lost 0 bases; unmatched junction nucleotides: 6. Germline V gene lookup returns CDR1 KGHSH and CDR2 LQKENI. The CDR3 sequence is CASSRTGSGSYEQYF. CDR3 nucleotides: TGTGCCAGCTCAAGGACAGGGTCGGGCTCCTACGAGCAGTACTTC.

The V gene is TRBV28, the J gene TRBJ2-1, with 8 bases matching TRBD1. Germline trimming cut 3 bases from V and 4 bases from J; bases unmatched to any gene: 8. The CDR3 covers 16 residues. Germline V gives CDR1 MDHEN, CDR2 SYDVKM. The CDR3 is CASSFLTGGSYNEQFF. The CDR3 DNA is TGTGCCAGCAGTTTTCTCACAGGGGGGTCATACAATGAGCAGTTCTTC. Combining the CDR3 with reference TRBV28 and TRBJ2-1 gives the whole variable domain DVKVTQSSRYLVKRTGEKVFLECVQDMDHENMFWYRQDPGLGLRLIYFSYDVKMKEKGDIPEGYSVSREKKERFSLILESASTNQTSMYLCASSFLTGGSYNEQFFGPGTRLTVL.

This clonotype was recorded many times. The chain couples TRBV2 to TRBJ2-1; a possible D gene is TRBD1 (5 bases). V lost 3 bases and J 9 bases, leaving 9 bases between the germline ends. This CDR3 spans 12 amino acids. The germline CDR1 and CDR2 sequences are SNHLY and FYNNEI. Written as DNA, the CDR3 is TGTGCCAGCAGTGATAGGGGCGTTGAGCAGTTCTTC. This encodes CASSDRGVEQFF.

The chain is built from TRBV4-1 and TRBJ2-2; no clear D gene. Per germline, CDR1 MGHRA and CDR2 YSYEKL. V shed 1 base and J shed 11 bases, with 8 bases lying between them. This CDR3 has 12 residues. CDR3 coding DNA: TGCGCCAGCAGCCAAGGATTGGGAGAGCTGTTTTTT. It yields the protein CASSQGLGELFF.

As for this clonotype: Just one base apart from a much larger clone, this may be a read error. The chain joins TRBV30 to TRBJ2-2; 8 bases agree with TRBD2. Looked up from germline, CDR1 is GTSNPN and CDR2 is SVGIG (reference sequence). The trim removed 0 bases at V and 5 bases at J, leaving 8 bases unmatched. The CDR3 contains 16 residues. The DNA of the CDR3 is TGTGCCTGGAGTGTACTAGCGGAGGCCCTTACCGGGGAGCTGTTTTTT. Protein sequence: CAWSVLAEALTGELFF.

Remarks on this clonotype: A much larger clonotype is one base distant, so this may be a read error. The chain has TRBV18 and TRBJ2-5, with D uncertain. Germline loops: CDR1 KGHSH, CDR2 LQKENI. The CDR3 loop spans 13 amino acids. V was clipped by 6 bases and J by 0 bases, with 8 bases between them. CDR3 coding DNA: TGTGCCAGCTCCCCCACCAACCAAGAGACCCAGTACTTC. Protein product: CASSPTNQETQYF.

This sequence joins TRBV5-1 and TRBJ1-6, with 10 bases identical to TRBD1. The CDR3 spans 13 residues. The V gene's germline CDR1 is SGHRS and CDR2 YFSETQ. With 10 bases clipped from V and 8 bases from J, the junction kept 6 bases outside the gene matches. CDR3 DNA: TGCGCCGCCCGACAGGGGGCTGATTCACCCCTCCACTTT. It translates to CAARQGADSPLHF.

This clonotype has only a few counts. A much larger clone sits a single nucleotide away, making a read error possible. The genes are TRBV20-1 and TRBJ2-7, with D perhaps TRBD1 or TRBD2 (5 bases each). This CDR3 is built from 11 residues. Germline values: CDR1 DFQATT, CDR2 SNEGSKA (reference sequence). The CDR3 DNA is TGCAGTGCTAGGGGGACCTACGAGCAGTCCTTC. Translating gives CSARGTYEQSF.

Notes on this clonotype: The CDR3 end shows no conserved phenylalanine or tryptophan, and so a read error is likely. The chain is built from TRBV7-2 and TRBJ1-6; D is uncertain. There are 16 residues in the CDR3. Germline-derived CDR1 and CDR2 are SGHTA and FQGNSA. Trimming shortened V by 4 bases and J by 7 bases, and 17 bases separated the two germline ends. For the CDR3, the DNA is TGTGCCAGCAGCTCTCTTTTGTGGGTTCCGAATTCACCCCTCCACCCT. Its translation: CASSSLLWVPNSPLHP.

For this clonotype: Since the CDR3 does not end with the conserved phenylalanine or tryptophan, this likely comes from a read error. The chain is built from TRBV7-3 and TRBJ2-3; no clear D gene. V was shortened by 3 bases and J by 0 bases, with 7 bases between the two germline ends. Germline V lookup: CDR1 SGHTA, CDR2 FQGTGA. The CDR3 runs to 14 residues. The CDR3 reads CASSLTGSTDTQYL. In DNA form, the CDR3 reads TGTGCCAGCAGCTTGACCGGGAGCACAGATACGCAGTATCTT.

This clonotype is a singleton in its sample. The J gene is TRBJ1-1, the V gene TRBV10-3, with D possibly matching TRBD1 (5 bases). This CDR3 region has 14 residues. Germline assignment: CDR1 ENHRY and CDR2 SYGVKD. V shed 3 bases and J shed 0 bases, with 8 bases lying between them. The CDR3 loop is CAISDGTLNTEAFF. DNA of the CDR3: TGTGCCATCAGTGACGGGACCCTGAACACTGAAGCTTTCTTT.

J is TRBJ1-5 and V is TRBV7-2; 10 nucleotides align to TRBD1. This CDR3 is 14 amino acids long. The germline V gene encodes CDR1 SGHTA and CDR2 FQGNSA. After removal of 5 bases from V and 5 bases from J, the junction contained 3 bases not matched to a gene. CDR3 sequence: CASSPGTGDQPQHF. CDR3 sequence (DNA): TGTGCCAGCAGCCCAGGGACAGGGGATCAGCCCCAGCATTTT. Looking up the rest from reference TRBV7-2 and TRBJ1-5 gives the full variable domain: GAGVSQSPSNKVTEKGKDVELRCDPISGHTALYWYRQSLGQGLEFLIYFQGNSAPDKSGLPSDRFSAERTGGSVSTLTIQRTQQEDSAVYLCASSPGTGDQPQHFGDGTRLSIL.

The chain uses TRBV11-2 and TRBJ2-3; possible D gene TRBD1, 6 bases. Germline V gene lookup returns CDR1 SGHAT and CDR2 FQNNGV. The CDR3 is 15 residues long. Trimming left V 7 bases short and J 1 base short, with 15 bases between. CDR3 DNA sequence: TGTGCCAGCATCTCAAACAGGGTGGGCACAGATACGCAGTATTTT. Translated, it gives CASISNRVGTDTQYF.